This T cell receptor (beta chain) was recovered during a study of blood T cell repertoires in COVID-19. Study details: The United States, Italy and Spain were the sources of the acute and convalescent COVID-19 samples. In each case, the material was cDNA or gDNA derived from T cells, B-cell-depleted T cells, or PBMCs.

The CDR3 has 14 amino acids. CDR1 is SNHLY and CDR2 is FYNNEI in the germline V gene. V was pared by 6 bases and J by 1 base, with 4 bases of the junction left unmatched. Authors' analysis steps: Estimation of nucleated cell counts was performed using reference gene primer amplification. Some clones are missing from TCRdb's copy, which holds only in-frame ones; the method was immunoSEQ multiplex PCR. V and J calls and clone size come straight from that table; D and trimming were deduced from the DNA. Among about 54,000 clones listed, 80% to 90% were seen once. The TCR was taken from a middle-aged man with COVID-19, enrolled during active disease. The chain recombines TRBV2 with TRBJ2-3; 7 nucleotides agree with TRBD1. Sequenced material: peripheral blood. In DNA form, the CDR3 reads TGTGCCAGCAGGGACAGGCCTGGCACAGATACGCAGTATTTT. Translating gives CASRDRPGTDTQYF.